This passage covers 17 T cell receptor beta chains from one sample sequenced in a study of glioma-infiltrating T cells. TCR alpha and beta CDR3 regions were amplified from RNA using iRepertoire nested multiplex PCR. Each CDR3 protein is one row after TCRdb ran MiXCR on the multiplex PCR reads. The table shows tens of thousands of distinct CDR3 sequences, with about 25% occurring only once. Sequenced material: glioma tissue, nonneoplastic brain tissue, or PBMCs (not recorded which). The receptors here all came from a human donor with low-grade glioma or glioblastoma, undergoing nonglioma brain surgery, or in good health (not recorded which).

In its sample, this clonotype was seen many times. The genes are TRBV20-1 and TRBJ1-1; 7 bases map to TRBD1. The J segment lost 1 base and the V segment lost 3 bases, leaving 5 bases of the junction unmatched. This CDR3 has 14 residues. The germline gives CDR1 DFQATT, CDR2 SNEGSKA (reference sequence). The CDR3 coding sequence is TGCAGTGCTAGGAAGGGGGCGCCGAACACTGAAGCTTTCTTT. The encoded protein is CSARKGAPNTEAFF.

On this clonotype itself: A much larger clone differs from this one at a single base, so this may be a read error. The chain is built from TRBV18 and TRBJ1-1; 7 bases line up with TRBD1. Germline assignment: CDR1 KGHSH and CDR2 LQKENI. The CDR3 contains 16 residues. CDR3 in amino acids: CASSLHSGTANTKAFF. DNA for the CDR3: TGTGCCAGCTCTCTACACTCCGGGACAGCGAACACTAAAGCTTTCTTT.

This clonotype was picked up many times. The CDR3 coding sequence is TGTGCCAGCAGCGCACAGCTCTATGGCTACACCTTC. Protein: CASSAQLYGYTF. The rearrangement links TRBV2 to TRBJ1-2, with no clear D. The CDR3 loop spans 12 amino acids. Looked up from germline, CDR1 is SNHLY and CDR2 is FYNNEI. The V end was cut by 6 bases, the J end by 4 bases, with 9 bases between. Full variable domain (remainder filled in from reference TRBV2 and TRBJ1-2): EPEVTQTPSHQVTQMGQEVILRCVPISNHLYFYWYRQILGQKVEFLVSFYNNEISEKSEIFDDQFSVERPDGSNFTLKIRSTKLEDSAMYFCASSAQLYGYTFGSGTRLTVV.

This clonotype was recorded at least ten times. This chain uses TRBV7-9 with TRBJ2-3; D is tentatively TRBD1 or TRBD2 (5 bases each). CDR1 and CDR2 (germline): SEHNR, FQNEAQ (reference sequence). V lost 7 bases and J 7 bases, leaving 15 bases between the germline ends. This CDR3 comprises 13 residues. The CDR3: CASNPTEGNTQYF. The CDR3 region has the DNA TGTGCCAGCAATCCAACAGAGGGGAATACGCAGTATTTT.

V gene TRBV2 combines with J gene TRBJ2-5; 9 bases are a match to TRBD2. Losses at the gene ends were 6 bases for V and 0 bases for J; bases not matched to a gene: 8. CDR1 SNHLY and CDR2 FYNNEI come from the germline V gene. The CDR3 is 16 amino acids. CDR3 DNA sequence: TGTGCCAGCAGCCCCTTCCTAGCGGGAAACCAAGAGACCCAGTACTTC. Translation: CASSPFLAGNQETQYF. The variable domain in full, with the rest retrieved from reference TRBV2 and TRBJ2-5, is EPEVTQTPSHQVTQMGQEVILRCVPISNHLYFYWYRQILGQKVEFLVSFYNNEISEKSEIFDDQFSVERPDGSNFTLKIRSTKLEDSAMYFCASSPFLAGNQETQYFGPGTRLLVL.

This clonotype was detected ten times or more. The chain combines TRBV20-1 with TRBJ2-7, with D possibly called TRBD1 or TRBD2 (5 bases each). V was trimmed by 3 bases and J by 1 base, leaving 16 bases between them. The CDR3 covers 15 residues. CDR1 is DFQATT and CDR2 is SNEGSKA in the germline V gene (reference sequence). Here the CDR3 DNA reads TGCAGTGCTAGGGGGGATCCAGGTAATTCCTACGAGCAGTACTTC. Translating gives CSARGDPGNSYEQYF.

This clonotype was picked up many times. The CDR3 DNA sequence: TGCAGTGCTAGGGACAGCAACCGCAATGAGCAGTTCTTC. As protein: CSARDSNRNEQFF. The chain is built from TRBV20-1 and TRBJ2-1, with D perhaps TRBD1 (6 bases). The CDR3 has 13 amino acids. Germline V gives CDR1 DFQATT, CDR2 SNEGSKA (reference sequence). The V gene lost 3 bases and the J gene lost 6 bases, with 12 bases spanning the gap.

The table lists this clonotype with many counts. The chain employs TRBV7-2 and TRBJ1-2; weak D call: TRBD1 (5 bases). In germline, CDR1 is SGHTA, CDR2 FQGNSA. Trimming cost V 5 bases and J 4 bases, with 11 bases left between them. The CDR3 length is 13 residues. The DNA for the CDR3 is TGTGCCAGCAGCCCGACAGAGTTCTATGGCTACACCTTC. The encoded protein is CASSPTEFYGYTF.

This clonotype appeared a single time. V and J are TRBV7-7 and TRBJ2-7; 8 bases match TRBD1. Trimming cost V 5 bases and J 6 bases; bases outside gene matches: 3. This CDR3 has 12 amino acids. From germline, CDR1 is SSHAT and CDR2 FNYEAQ (reference sequence). CDR3 bases: TGTGCCAGCAGCCCAGGGGGCCCCGAGCAGTACTTC. Protein sequence: CASSPGGPEQYF. Drawing the rest from reference TRBV7-7 and TRBJ2-7, the complete variable domain is GAGVSQSPRYKVTKRGQDVTLRCDPISSHATLYWYQQALGQGPEFLTYFNYEAQPDKSGLPSDRFSAERPEGSISTLTIQRTEQRDSAMYRCASSPGGPEQYFGPGTRLTVT.

This clonotype has only a few counts. The chain carries TRBV7-9 and TRBJ1-5; 9 nucleotides match TRBD1. Trimming removed 0 bases from V and 4 bases from J; junction bases left unmatched: 1. This CDR3 spans 15 amino acids. CDR1 is SEHNR, CDR2 FQNEAQ, per germline (reference sequence). The CDR3 region is CASSLAGTGNQPQHF. The DNA for the CDR3 is TGTGCCAGCAGCTTAGCTGGGACAGGGAATCAGCCCCAGCATTTT. The full variable domain, completed using reference TRBV7-9 and TRBJ1-5, is DTGVSQNPRHKITKRGQNVTFRCDPISEHNRLYWYRQTLGQGPEFLTYFQNEAQLEKSRLLSDRFSAERPKGSFSTLEIQRTEQGDSAMYLCASSLAGTGNQPQHFGDGTRLSIL.

This clonotype was counted ten times or more. This chain uses TRBV6-1 with TRBJ2-7, with 7 bases that match TRBD1. The germline gives CDR1 MNHNS, CDR2 SASEGT. V gave up 5 bases and J gave up 3 bases; unmatched junction bases: 7. The CDR3 is made up of 14 amino acids. CDR3 bases: TGTGCCAGCAGTTACAGGGGCTCTTTCTACGAGCAGTACTTC. It yields the protein CASSYRGSFYEQYF.

At least ten counts were recorded for this clonotype. The rearrangement joins TRBV4-1 to TRBJ2-7, with 7 bases identical to TRBD1. Germline V gene data show CDR1 as MGHRA and CDR2 as YSYEKL. The V segment lost 1 base and the J segment 2 bases; nucleotides outside the gene matches: 8. The CDR3 runs to 16 residues. The chain's CDR3 is CASSQGTGTVAYEQYF. CDR3 nucleotides: TGCGCCAGCAGCCAAGGAACCGGGACAGTTGCCTACGAGCAGTACTTC.

The chain joins TRBV19 to TRBJ1-5; D is perhaps TRBD1 (5 bases). This CDR3 has 14 amino acids. Germline CDR1 LNHDA, CDR2 SQIVND (reference sequence). The V gene lost 5 bases and the J gene lost 3 bases, with 11 bases spanning the gap. This chain's CDR3 is CASSQGVNNQPQHF. In nucleotides, the CDR3 is TGTGCCAGTAGTCAAGGGGTTAACAATCAGCCCCAGCATTTT. Full variable domain (outside the CDR3, taken from reference TRBV19 and TRBJ1-5): DGGITQSPKYLFRKEGQNVTLSCEQNLNHDAMYWYRQDPGQGLRLIYYSQIVNDFQKGDIAEGYSVSREKKESFPLTVTSAQKNPTAFYLCASSQGVNNQPQHFGDGTRLSIL.

This clonotype was counted at least ten times. The V and J genes are TRBV20-1 and TRBJ1-1; perhaps TRBD1 as D (5 bases). Trimming pared 6 bases from V and 5 bases from J, leaving 16 bases between. The CDR3 runs 13 residues. Germline V gene sequence: CDR1 DFQATT, CDR2 SNEGSKA (reference sequence). The CDR3 DNA is TGCAGTGCCCGGCGGGGGGGAGGGACTGAAGCTTTCTTT. The encoded protein is CSARRGGGTEAFF.

The chain joins TRBV20-1 to TRBJ1-3; unclear D gene. CDR1 is DFQATT and CDR2 is SNEGSKA in the germline V gene (reference sequence). The CDR3 extends over 15 amino acids. Trimming cost V 0 bases and J 3 bases, with 12 bases left between them. CDR3 in DNA: TGCAGTGCTAGAGATCTCGGCAATAATGGAAACACCATATATTTT. Amino acids: CSARDLGNNGNTIYF.

This clonotype appeared many times. J is TRBJ1-2 and V is TRBV20-1, with D tentatively TRBD1 (5 bases). CDR3 length: 16 amino acids. CDR1 and CDR2 (germline): DFQATT, SNEGSKA (reference sequence). The germline V and J ends were trimmed by 0 bases and 2 bases, with 16 bases remaining between them. For the CDR3, the DNA is TGCAGTGCTAGAGATTTGCCCGGGACGGGAAACTATGGCTACACCTTC. Translating it yields CSARDLPGTGNYGYTF.

This clonotype was counted at least ten times. V and J are TRBV7-8 and TRBJ1-6; D might be TRBD1 (6 bases). V was cut by 3 bases and J by 7 bases, with 16 bases left in between. This CDR3 spans 16 amino acids. Looked up from germline, CDR1 is SGHVS and CDR2 is FQNEAQ. CDR3 region: CASSFDSTRGNSPLHF. CDR3 DNA sequence: TGTGCCAGCAGCTTCGACTCGACAAGGGGGAATTCACCCCTCCACTTT.